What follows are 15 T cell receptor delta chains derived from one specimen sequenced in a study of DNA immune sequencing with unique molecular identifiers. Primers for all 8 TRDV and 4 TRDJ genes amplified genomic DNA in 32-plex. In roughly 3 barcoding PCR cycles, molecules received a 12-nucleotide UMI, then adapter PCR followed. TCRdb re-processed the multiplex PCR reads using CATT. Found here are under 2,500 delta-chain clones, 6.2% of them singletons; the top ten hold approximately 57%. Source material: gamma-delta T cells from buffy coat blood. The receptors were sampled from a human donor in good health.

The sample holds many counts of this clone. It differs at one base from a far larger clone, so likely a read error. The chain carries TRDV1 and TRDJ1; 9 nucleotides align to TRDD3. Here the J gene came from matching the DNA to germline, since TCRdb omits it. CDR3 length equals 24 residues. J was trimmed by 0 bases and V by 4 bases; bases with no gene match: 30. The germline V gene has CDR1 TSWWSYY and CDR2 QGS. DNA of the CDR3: TGTGCTCTTGGGGTGTCCCCCCTTGGCCCTGGGGATACGAGTACCCCTCTGTACACCGATAAACTCATCTTT. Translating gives CALGVSPLGPGDTSTPLYTDKLIF.

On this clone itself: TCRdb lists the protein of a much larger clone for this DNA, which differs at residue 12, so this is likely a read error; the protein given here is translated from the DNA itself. Here the CDR3 DNA reads TGTGCTCTTGGGGTGTCCCCCCTTGGCCCTGGGGTTACGAGTACCCCTCCGTACACCGATAAACTCATCTTT. This translates into CALGVSPLGPGVTSTPPYTDKLIF. The rearrangement uses TRDV1 and TRDJ1; TRDD3 might be the D (6 bases). TCRdb supplies no J gene; here it was assigned by aligning the nucleotide sequence to germline. The V end was cut by 4 bases, the J end by 0 bases, with 39 bases between. The germline V gene encodes CDR1 TSWWSYY and CDR2 QGS. This CDR3 region has 24 residues.

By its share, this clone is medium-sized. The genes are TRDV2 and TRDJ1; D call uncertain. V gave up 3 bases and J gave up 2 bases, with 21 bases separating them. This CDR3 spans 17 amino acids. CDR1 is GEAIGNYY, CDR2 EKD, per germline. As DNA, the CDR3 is TGTGCCTGTGACTCGATTATTCCCCCCCGAGGGACCGATAAACTCATCTTT. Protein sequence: CACDSIIPPRGTDKLIF.

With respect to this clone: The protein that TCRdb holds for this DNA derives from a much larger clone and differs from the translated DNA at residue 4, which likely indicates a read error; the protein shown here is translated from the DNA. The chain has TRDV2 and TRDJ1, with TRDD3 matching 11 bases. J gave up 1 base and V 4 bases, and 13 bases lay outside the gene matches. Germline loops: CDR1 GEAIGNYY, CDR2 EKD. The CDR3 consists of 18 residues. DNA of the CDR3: TGTGCCTGTGAGGATCTTGGGGGATACGCGGGTTTCACCGATAAACTCATCTTT. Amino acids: CACEDLGGYAGFTDKLIF.

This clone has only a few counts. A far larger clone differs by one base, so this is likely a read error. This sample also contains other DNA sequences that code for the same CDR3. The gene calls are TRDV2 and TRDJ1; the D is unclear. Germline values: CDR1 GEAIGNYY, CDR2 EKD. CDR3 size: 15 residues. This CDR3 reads CACLVSRTRADKLIF. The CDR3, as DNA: TGTGCGTGTTTGGTATCCCGTACGAGGGCCGATAAACTCATCTTT.

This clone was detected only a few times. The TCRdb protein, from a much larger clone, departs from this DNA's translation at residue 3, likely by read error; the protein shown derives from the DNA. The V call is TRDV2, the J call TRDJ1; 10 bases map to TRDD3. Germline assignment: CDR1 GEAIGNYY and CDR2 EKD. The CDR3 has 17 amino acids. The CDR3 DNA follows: TGTGCCAGTGACACCCTGGGGGATAGCCCTTACACCGATAAACTCATCTTT. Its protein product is CASDTLGDSPYTDKLIF.

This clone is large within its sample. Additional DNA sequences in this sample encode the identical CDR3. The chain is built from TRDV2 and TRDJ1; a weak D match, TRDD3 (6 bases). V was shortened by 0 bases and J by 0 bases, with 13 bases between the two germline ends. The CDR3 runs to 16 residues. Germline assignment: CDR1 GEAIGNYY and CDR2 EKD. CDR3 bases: TGTGCCTGTGACACCGTGGGGGTCATGTACACCGATAAACTCATCTTT. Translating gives CACDTVGVMYTDKLIF.

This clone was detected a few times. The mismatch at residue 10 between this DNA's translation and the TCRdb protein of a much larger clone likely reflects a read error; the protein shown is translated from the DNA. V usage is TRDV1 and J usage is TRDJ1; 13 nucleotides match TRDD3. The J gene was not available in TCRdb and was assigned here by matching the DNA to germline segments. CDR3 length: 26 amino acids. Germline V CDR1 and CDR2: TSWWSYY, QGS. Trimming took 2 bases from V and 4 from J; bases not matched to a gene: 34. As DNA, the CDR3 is TGTGCTCTTGGGGAATCGGCCCCCTACCTCCCCCCTCACTGGGGGATACGCGGCATACCTCTCGATAAACTCATCTTT. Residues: CALGESAPYLPPHWGIRGIPLDKLIF.

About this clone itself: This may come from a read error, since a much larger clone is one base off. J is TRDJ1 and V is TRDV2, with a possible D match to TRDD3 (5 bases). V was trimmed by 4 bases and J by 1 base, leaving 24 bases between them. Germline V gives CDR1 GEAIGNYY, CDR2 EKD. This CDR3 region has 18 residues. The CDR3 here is CACDILVDNEGRTDKLIF. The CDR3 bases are TGTGCCTGTGATATACTGGTGGATAACGAGGGTCGCACCGATAAACTCATCTTT.

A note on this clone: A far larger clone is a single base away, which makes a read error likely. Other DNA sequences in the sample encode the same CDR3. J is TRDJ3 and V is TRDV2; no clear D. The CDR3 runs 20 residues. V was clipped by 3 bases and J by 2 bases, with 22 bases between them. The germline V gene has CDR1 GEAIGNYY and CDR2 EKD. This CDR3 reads CACDPVDHSIPPWDTRQMFF. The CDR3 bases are TGTGCCTGTGACCCTGTCGACCATTCGATTCCGCCCTGGGACACCCGACAGATGTTTTTC.

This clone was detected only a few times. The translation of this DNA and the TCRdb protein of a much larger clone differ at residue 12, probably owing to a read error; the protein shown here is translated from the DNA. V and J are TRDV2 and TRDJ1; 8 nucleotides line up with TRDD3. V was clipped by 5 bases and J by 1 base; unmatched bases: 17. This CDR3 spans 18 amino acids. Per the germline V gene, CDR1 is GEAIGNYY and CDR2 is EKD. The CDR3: CACVPLTGGHRSTDKLIF. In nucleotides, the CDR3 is TGTGCCTGTGTCCCCCTTACTGGGGGGCACCGTAGCACCGATAAACTCATCTTT.

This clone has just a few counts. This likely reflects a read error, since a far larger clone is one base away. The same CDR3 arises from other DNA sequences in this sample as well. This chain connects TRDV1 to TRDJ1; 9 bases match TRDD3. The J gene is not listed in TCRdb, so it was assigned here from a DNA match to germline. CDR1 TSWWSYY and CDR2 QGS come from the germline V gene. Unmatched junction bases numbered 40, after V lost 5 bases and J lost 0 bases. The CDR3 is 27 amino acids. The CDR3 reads CALGPFPAFLPFYTAGGYSKYTDKLIF. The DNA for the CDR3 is TGTGCTCTTGGGCCCTTCCCGGCCTTCTTACCCTTCTATACTGCGGGGGGATACTCCAAGTACACCGATAAACTCATCTTT.

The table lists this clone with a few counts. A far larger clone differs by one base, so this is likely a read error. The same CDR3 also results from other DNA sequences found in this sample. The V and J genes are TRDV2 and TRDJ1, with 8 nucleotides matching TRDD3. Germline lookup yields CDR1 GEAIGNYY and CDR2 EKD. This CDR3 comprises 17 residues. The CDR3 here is CACDTVTGGLDTDKLIF. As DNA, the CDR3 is TGTGCCTGTGACACCGTTACTGGGGGTCTTGACACCGACAAACTCATCTTT.

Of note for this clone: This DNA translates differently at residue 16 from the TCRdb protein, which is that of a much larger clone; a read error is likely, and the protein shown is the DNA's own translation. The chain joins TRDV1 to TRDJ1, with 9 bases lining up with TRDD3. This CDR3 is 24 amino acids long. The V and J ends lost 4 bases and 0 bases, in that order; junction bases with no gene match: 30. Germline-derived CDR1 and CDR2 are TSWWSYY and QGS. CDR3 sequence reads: CALGVSPLGPGDTSTLPYTDKLIF. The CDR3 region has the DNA TGTGCTCTTGGGGTGTCCCCCCTTGGCCCTGGGGATACGAGTACCCTTCCGTACACCGATAAACTCATCTTT.

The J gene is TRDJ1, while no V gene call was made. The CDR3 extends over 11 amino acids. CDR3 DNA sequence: TGTGCCACGCTTCGCCTCGATAAACTCATCTTT. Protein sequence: CATLRLDKLIF.